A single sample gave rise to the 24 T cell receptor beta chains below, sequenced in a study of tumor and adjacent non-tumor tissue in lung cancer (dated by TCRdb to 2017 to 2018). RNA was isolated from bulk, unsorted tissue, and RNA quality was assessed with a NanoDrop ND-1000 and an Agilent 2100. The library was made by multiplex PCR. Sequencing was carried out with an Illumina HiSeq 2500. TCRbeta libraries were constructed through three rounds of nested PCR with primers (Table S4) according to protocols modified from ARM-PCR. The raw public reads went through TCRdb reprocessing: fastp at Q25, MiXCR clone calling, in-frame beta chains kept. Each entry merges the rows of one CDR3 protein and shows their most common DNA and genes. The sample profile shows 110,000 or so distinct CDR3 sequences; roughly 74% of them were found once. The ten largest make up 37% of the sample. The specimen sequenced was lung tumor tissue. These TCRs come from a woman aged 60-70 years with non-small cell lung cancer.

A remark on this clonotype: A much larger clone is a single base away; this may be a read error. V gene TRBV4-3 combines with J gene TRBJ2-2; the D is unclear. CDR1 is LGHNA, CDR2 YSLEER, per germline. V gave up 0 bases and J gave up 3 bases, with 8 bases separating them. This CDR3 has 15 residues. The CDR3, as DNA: TGCGCCAGCAGCCAAGAATTTGTCTACACCGGGGAGCTGTTTTTT. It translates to CASSQEFVYTGELFF.

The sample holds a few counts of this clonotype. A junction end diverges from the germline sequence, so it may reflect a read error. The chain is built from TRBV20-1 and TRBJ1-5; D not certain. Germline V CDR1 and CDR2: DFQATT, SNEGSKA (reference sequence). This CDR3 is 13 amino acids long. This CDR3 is CSALTQRVQSQHF. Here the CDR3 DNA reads TGCAGTGCGCTGACGCAGAGGGTTCAGTCCCAGCATTTT.

The CDR3 is CASSVRDREDEQYF. For the CDR3, the DNA is TGTGCCAGCAGCGTCCGGGACAGGGAGGATGAGCAGTACTTC. The rearrangement links TRBV28 to TRBJ2-7, with TRBD1 matching 9 bases. This CDR3 has 14 amino acids. CDR1 and CDR2 from the germline V gene are MDHEN and SYDVKM. The V gene end was trimmed by 6 bases and the J gene end by 7 bases; junction bases not matched to a gene: 10.

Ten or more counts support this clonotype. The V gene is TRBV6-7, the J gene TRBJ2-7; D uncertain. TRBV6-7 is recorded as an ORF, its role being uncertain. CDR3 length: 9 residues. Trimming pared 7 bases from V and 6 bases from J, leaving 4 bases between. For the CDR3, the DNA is TGTGCCAGCACATGCGAGCAGTACTTC. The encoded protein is CASTCEQYF.

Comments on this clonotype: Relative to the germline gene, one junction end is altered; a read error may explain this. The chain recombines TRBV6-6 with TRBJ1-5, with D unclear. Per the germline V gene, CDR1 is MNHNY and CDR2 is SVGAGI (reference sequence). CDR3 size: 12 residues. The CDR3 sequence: CASMVIDQPHHF. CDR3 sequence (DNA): TGTGCCAGCATGGTTATTGATCAGCCCCATCATTTT.

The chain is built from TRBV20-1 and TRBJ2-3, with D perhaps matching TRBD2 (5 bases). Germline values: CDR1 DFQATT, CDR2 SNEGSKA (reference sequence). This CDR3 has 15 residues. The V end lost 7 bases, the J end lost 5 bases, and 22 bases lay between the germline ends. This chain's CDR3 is CSGSGGRGGRDTQYF. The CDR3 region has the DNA TGCAGTGGCAGTGGTGGGAGAGGCGGCAGAGATACGCAGTATTTT.

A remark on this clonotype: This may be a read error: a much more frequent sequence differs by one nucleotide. CDR3 bases: TGTGCCAGCAGTTTCGGGCGATTTAACACTGAAGCTTTCTTT. Translated: CASSFGRFNTEAFF. The chain recombines TRBV28 with TRBJ1-1; no firm D call. The germline CDR1 and CDR2 sequences are MDHEN and SYDVKM. The CDR3 loop spans 14 amino acids. Between the trimmed V and J ends, which lost 3 bases and 2 bases, there was a span of 10 bases.

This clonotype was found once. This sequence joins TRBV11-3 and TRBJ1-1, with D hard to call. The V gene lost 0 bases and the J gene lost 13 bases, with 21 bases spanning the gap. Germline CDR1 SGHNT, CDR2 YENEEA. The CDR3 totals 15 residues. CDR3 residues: CASSLDSGKGTGVFF. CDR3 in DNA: TGTGCCAGCAGCTTAGATTCGGGGAAAGGCACTGGAGTTTTCTTT.

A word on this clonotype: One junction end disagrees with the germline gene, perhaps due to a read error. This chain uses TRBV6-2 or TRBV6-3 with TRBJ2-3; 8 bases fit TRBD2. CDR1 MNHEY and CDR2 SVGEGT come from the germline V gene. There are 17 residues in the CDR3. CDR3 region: CASSYLPLAGKEDRQYF. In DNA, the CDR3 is TGTGCTAGCAGTTACCTACCCTTAGCGGGGAAAGAGGATAGGCAGTATTTT.

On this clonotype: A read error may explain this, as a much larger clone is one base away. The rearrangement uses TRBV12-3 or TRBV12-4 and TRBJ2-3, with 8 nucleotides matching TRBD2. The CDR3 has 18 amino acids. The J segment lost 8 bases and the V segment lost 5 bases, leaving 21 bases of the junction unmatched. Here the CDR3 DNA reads TGTGCCAGCAGTCCTCCACAGACAAGCGGGAGTAGACAAGTTACGCAGTATTTT. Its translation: CASSPPQTSGSRQVTQYF.

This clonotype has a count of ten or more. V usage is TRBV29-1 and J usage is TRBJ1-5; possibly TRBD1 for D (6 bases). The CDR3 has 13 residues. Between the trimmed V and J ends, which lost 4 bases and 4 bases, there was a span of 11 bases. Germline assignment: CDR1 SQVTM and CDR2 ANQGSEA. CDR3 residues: CSVGLDRNQPQHF. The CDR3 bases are TGCAGCGTTGGGTTAGACAGGAATCAGCCCCAGCATTTT.

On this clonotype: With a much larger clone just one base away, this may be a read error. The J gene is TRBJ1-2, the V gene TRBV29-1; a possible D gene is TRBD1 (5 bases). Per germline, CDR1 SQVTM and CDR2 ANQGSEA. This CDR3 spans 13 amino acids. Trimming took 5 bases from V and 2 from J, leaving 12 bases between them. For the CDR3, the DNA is TGCAGCGTTCGTTCGACAGAAAACTATGGCTACACCTTC. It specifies CSVRSTENYGYTF. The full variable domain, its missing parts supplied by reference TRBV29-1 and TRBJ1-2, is SAVISQKPSRDICQRGTSLTIQCQVDSQVTMMFWYRQQPGQSLTLIATANQGSEATYESGFVIDKFPISRPNLTFSTLTVSNMSPEDSSIYLCSVRSTENYGYTFGSGTRLTVV.

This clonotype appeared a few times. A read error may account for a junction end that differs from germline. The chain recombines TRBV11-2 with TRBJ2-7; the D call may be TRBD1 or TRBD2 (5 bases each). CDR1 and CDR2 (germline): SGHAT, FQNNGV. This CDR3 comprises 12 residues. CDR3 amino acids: CASSLGTDRQYF. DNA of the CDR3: TGTGCCAGCAGCCTGGGGACGGATAGGCAGTATTTC.

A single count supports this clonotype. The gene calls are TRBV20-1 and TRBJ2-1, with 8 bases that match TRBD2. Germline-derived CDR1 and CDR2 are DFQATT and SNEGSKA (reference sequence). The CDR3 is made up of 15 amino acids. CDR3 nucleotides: TGCAATACTACGACCCCGGGACTAGGGGGGCATGAGCAGTTCTTC. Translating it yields CNTTTPGLGGHEQFF.

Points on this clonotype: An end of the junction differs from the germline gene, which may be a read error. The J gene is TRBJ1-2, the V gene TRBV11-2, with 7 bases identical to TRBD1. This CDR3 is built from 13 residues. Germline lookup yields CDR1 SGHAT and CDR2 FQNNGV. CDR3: CASSTTGASGYSF. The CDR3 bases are TGTGCCAGCAGCACTACAGGGGCCTCTGGCTACTCCTTC.

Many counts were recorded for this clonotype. The CDR3 loop is CSARQGGDTQYF. CDR3 nucleotides: TGCAGTGCTAGGCAGGGTGGAGATACGCAGTATTTT. The chain recombines TRBV20-1 with TRBJ2-3; D may be TRBD1 (5 bases). Trimming shortened V by 3 bases and J by 5 bases, and 9 bases separated the two germline ends. CDR3 size: 12 residues. Germline V gives CDR1 DFQATT, CDR2 SNEGSKA (reference sequence).

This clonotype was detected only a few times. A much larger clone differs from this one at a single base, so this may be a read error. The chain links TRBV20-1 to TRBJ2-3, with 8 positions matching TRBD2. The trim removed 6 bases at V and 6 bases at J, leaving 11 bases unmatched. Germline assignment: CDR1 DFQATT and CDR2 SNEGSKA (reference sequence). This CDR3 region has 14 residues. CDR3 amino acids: CSAARSGGDDTQYF. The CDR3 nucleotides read TGCAGTGCCGCGCGGAGCGGGGGAGATGATACGCAGTATTTT.

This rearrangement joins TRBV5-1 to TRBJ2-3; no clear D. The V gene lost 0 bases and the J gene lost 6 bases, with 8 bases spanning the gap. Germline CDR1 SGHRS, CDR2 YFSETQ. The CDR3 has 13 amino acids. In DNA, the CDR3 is TGCGCCAGCAGCTTGGAATTTGGGGATACGCAGTATTTT. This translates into CASSLEFGDTQYF. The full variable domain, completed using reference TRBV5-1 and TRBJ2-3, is KAGVTQTPRYLIKTRGQQVTLSCSPISGHRSVSWYQQTPGQGLQFLFEYFSETQRNKGNFPGRFSGRQFSNSRSEMNVSTLELGDSALYLCASSLEFGDTQYFGPGTRLTVL.

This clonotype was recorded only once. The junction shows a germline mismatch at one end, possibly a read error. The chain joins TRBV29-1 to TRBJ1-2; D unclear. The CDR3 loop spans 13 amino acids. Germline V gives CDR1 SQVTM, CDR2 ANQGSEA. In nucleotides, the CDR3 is TGCAGCGCTGGGGAGGAGATTTTTGATGGCTACGCCTTC. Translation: CSAGEEIFDGYAF. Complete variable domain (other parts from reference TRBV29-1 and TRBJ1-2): SAVISQKPSRDICQRGTSLTIQCQVDSQVTMMFWYRQQPGQSLTLIATANQGSEATYESGFVIDKFPISRPNLTFSTLTVSNMSPEDSSIYLCSAGEEIFDGYAFGSGTRLTVV.

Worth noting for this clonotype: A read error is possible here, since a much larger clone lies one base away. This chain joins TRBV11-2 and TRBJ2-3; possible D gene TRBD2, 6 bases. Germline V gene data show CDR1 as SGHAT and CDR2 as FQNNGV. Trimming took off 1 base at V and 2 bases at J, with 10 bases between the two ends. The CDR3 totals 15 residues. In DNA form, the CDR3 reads TGTGCCAGCAGCTTAGCGGGAGCGGCCACAGATACGCAGTATTTT. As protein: CASSLAGAATDTQYF.

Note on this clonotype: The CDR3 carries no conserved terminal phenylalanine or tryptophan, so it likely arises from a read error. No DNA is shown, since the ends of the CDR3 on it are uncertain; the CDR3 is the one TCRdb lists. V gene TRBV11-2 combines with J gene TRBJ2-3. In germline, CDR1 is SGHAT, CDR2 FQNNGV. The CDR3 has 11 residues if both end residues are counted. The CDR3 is CASSITDTKYL.

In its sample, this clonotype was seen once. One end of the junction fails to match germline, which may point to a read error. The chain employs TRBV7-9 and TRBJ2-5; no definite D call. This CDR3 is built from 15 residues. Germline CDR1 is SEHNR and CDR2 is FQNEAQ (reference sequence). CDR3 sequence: CAISRIQWGQETQYF. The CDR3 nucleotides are TGTGCCATCAGCCGGATACAGTGGGGCCAAGAGACCCAGTACTTC.

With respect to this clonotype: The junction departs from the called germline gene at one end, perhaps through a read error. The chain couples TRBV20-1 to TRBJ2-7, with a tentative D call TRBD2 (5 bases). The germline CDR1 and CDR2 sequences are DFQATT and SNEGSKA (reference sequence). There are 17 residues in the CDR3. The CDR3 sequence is CSTRALPQAWVSYEQYF. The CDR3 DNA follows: TGCAGTACTAGAGCCCTCCCCCAGGCGTGGGTTTCCTACGAGCAGTACTTC.

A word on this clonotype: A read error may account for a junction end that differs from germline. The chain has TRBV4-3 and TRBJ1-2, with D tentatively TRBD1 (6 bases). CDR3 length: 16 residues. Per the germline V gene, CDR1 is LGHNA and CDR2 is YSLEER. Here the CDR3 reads CASTQVFRGGPDGYTF. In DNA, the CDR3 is TGCGCCAGCACCCAAGTATTTCGTGGGGGGCCCGACGGCTACACCTTC.